The clone carrying this T cell receptor beta chain was observed a handful of times. Its antigen is undetermined. The V segment lost 3 bases and the J segment 2 bases; nucleotides outside the gene matches: 8. The CDR3 runs 16 residues. The germline gives CDR1 SGHRS, CDR2 YFSETQ. The data stem from a study of beta chain features in type 1 diabetes. Study-wide background: Age, gender and cell yields were similar between patients and healthy donors.

Regarding the study as a whole: In all four CD4+ subsets, TCRB CDR3 length was significantly, moderately reduced in type 1 diabetes.

Sequencing targeted expressed TCRB transcripts, as all isolated RNA had been reverse transcribed. The method was immunoSEQ multiplex PCR; TCRdb's version includes in-frame clones alone and lacks a portion of them. The repertoire includes roughly 250,000 clones, about a fifth of them detected once, and around 0.028% sits in the top ten. This rearrangement joins TRBV5-1 to TRBJ2-3, with 8 bases matching TRBD1. The receptor comes from a woman between 35 and 50 years old with type 1 diabetes. The sample comprised naive CD4+ T cells from blood. CDR3 coding DNA: TGCGCCAGCAGCTCGATTACAGGGGGAAACACAGATACGCAGTATTTT. This translates into CASSSITGGNTDTQYF.